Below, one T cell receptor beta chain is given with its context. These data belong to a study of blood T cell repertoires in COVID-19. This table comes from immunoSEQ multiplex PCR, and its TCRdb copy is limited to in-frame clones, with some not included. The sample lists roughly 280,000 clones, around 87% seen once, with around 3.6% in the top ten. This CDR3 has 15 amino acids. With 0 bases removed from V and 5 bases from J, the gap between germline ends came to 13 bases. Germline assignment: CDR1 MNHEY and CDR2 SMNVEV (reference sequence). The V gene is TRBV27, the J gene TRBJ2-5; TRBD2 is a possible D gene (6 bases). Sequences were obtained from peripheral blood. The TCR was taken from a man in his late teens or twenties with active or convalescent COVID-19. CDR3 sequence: CASSLSGGGWETQYF. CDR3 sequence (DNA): TGTGCCAGCAGTTTATCCGGGGGAGGTTGGGAGACCCAGTACTTC.